This entry lists 20 T cell receptor beta chains sequenced from one sample in a study of breast tumors, draining lymph nodes, adjacent tissues. MiXCR, run by TCRdb on the multiplex PCR reads, gives a single entry per CDR3 protein. Of about 270,000 distinct CDR3 sequences listed, 30% to 35% are singletons. Samples came from axillary lymph nodes draining the breast cancer. Sequences were obtained from axillary lymph node tissue. These receptors were obtained from a female donor with breast cancer. Some clones in this sample may be carry-over from other donors' samples.

To note about this clonotype: This may be a read error, as it is one base from a much larger clone. J is TRBJ1-4 and V is TRBV6-5; D remains unclear. CDR1 MNHEY and CDR2 SVGAGI come from the germline V gene. This CDR3 contains 16 residues. Trimming removed 4 bases from V and 0 bases from J, with 12 bases in between. The CDR3 is CASSFGQPATNEKLFF. CDR3 DNA: TGTGCCAGCAGTTTTGGGCAGCCGGCAACTAATGAAAAACTGTTTTTT.

In regard to this clonotype: Since a much larger clone is just one base distant, this may be a read error. This chain connects TRBV5-6 to TRBJ1-5; D not certain. V dropped 0 bases and J dropped 6 bases, with 10 bases sitting between them. Germline V CDR1 and CDR2: SGHDT, YYEEEE. CDR3 length: 14 residues. CDR3 protein: CASSLAGVSQPQHF. Written as DNA, the CDR3 is TGTGCCAGCAGCTTGGCTGGGGTTTCTCAGCCCCAGCATTTT.

Notes on this clonotype: One base away lies a much larger clone, so this may be a sequencing read error. The chain is built from TRBV14 and TRBJ2-7; maybe TRBD2 (5 bases). The CDR3 loop spans 14 amino acids. Germline CDR1 SGHDN, CDR2 FVKESK. The CDR3 is CACSQLAGPYEQYF. For the CDR3, the DNA is TGTGCCTGCAGCCAACTGGCGGGCCCCTACGAGCAGTACTTC.

The V and J genes are TRBV6-5 and TRBJ2-2; D remains ambiguous. The CDR3 is 14 residues long. Per germline, CDR1 MNHEY and CDR2 SVGAGI. V was trimmed by 8 bases and J by 0 bases, leaving 10 bases between them. This chain's CDR3 is CASQGWSNTGELFF. CDR3 DNA sequence: TGTGCCAGCCAAGGGTGGTCGAACACCGGGGAGCTGTTTTTT.

This clonotype was counted ten times or more. This chain joins TRBV5-8 and TRBJ2-2; D unclear. Between the trimmed V and J ends, which lost 1 base and 3 bases, there was a span of 10 bases. The CDR3 sequence is 15 residues long. Germline CDR1 SGHTS, CDR2 YDEGEE. The CDR3 bases are TGTGCCAGCAGCTTGAGCAGTTGGGACACCGGGGAGCTGTTTTTT. This codes for CASSLSSWDTGELFF.

This chain joins TRBV5-1 and TRBJ1-1, with unresolved D. Germline values: CDR1 SGHRS, CDR2 YFSETQ. V dropped 1 base and J dropped 1 base, with 2 bases sitting between them. The CDR3 is 12 amino acids. CDR3 loop: CASSLTNTEAFF. CDR3 DNA: TGCGCCAGCAGCTTGACGAACACTGAAGCTTTCTTT.

The chain recombines TRBV4-1 with TRBJ1-5; D perhaps matches TRBD1 (6 bases). Germline CDR1 and CDR2: MGHRA and YSYEKL. The CDR3 runs to 15 residues. Trimming left V 4 bases short and J 7 bases short, with 17 bases between. CDR3 residues: CASSRGFSGGQPQHF. CDR3 coding DNA: TGCGCCAGCAGCCGCGGTTTTAGCGGGGGCCAGCCCCAGCATTTT.

The sample holds many counts of this clonotype. This chain links TRBV6-1 with TRBJ1-3; D gene uncertain. Trimming left V 4 bases short and J 8 bases short, with 12 bases between. CDR3 length: 13 residues. Germline assignment: CDR1 MNHNS and CDR2 SASEGT. CDR3 in amino acids: CASSVLGGDTIYF. Written as DNA, the CDR3 is TGTGCCAGCAGTGTGTTAGGTGGGGACACCATATATTTT.

V gene TRBV7-9 combines with J gene TRBJ1-1, with 9 bases fitting TRBD1. The CDR3 runs 13 residues. The junction had 5 bases not matched to a gene; V was cut back by 7 bases and J by 5 bases. The germline CDR1 and CDR2 sequences are SEHNR and FQNEAQ (reference sequence). The CDR3 DNA follows: TGTGCCAGCACCCGGACAGGGGAAACTGAAGCTTTCTTT. Translation gives CASTRTGETEAFF.

This clonotype has a count of ten or more. The chain couples TRBV7-2 to TRBJ2-7; 7 bases line up with TRBD2. Germline values: CDR1 SGHTA, CDR2 FQGNSA. The CDR3 loop spans 15 amino acids. Unmatched junction bases numbered 12, after V lost 5 bases and J lost 5 bases. The CDR3 sequence: CASSAQAGSGDEQYF. The CDR3 nucleotides are TGTGCCAGCAGCGCCCAAGCGGGAAGTGGCGACGAGCAGTACTTC.

This clonotype was detected ten times or more. The rearrangement links TRBV24-1 to TRBJ2-1; D gene ambiguous. This CDR3 region has 16 residues. Deletions cut 4 bases from V and 7 bases from J, with 19 bases between. Germline-derived CDR1 and CDR2 are KGHDR and SFDVKD. The CDR3 region is CATSETEADLTNEQFF. The CDR3 nucleotides read TGTGCCACCAGTGAAACAGAGGCGGACCTGACAAATGAGCAGTTCTTC.

This clonotype was recorded once. The junction and the germline gene differ at one end; a read error may be behind it. The chain recombines TRBV12-3 or TRBV12-4 with TRBJ1-1; D remains ambiguous. The CDR3 has 14 residues. The CDR3 DNA reads TGTGCCGGCAGTCCCTCCACAGCGAACACTGAAGCTTTCTTT. It translates to CAGSPSTANTEAFF.

This clonotype was found many times. The V call is TRBV4-2, the J call TRBJ2-5; TRBD1 agrees at 8 bases. The trim removed 2 bases at V and 3 bases at J, leaving 2 bases unmatched. CDR1 and CDR2 (germline): LGHNA, YNFKEQ. CDR3 length: 14 residues. This CDR3 reads CASSQRGQEETQYF. The CDR3 DNA sequence: TGTGCCAGCAGCCAAAGGGGACAGGAAGAGACCCAGTACTTC.

This clonotype was counted at least ten times. The rearrangement joins TRBV9 to TRBJ2-7; tentatively, D is TRBD1 (5 bases). The CDR3 loop spans 13 amino acids. CDR1 is SGDLS, CDR2 YYNGEE, per germline. Trimming shortened V by 3 bases and J by 6 bases, and 13 bases separated the two germline ends. CDR3 nucleotides: TGTGCCAGCAGCGAGGCAGGGAAAGGCGAGCAGTACTTC. This encodes CASSEAGKGEQYF.

This clonotype has more than one count but fewer than ten. This may arise from a read error, as a much more abundant clone is one base away. The J gene is TRBJ1-2, the V gene TRBV20-1; D uncertain. CDR3 size: 13 residues. CDR1 is DFQATT and CDR2 is SNEGSKA in the germline V gene (reference sequence). CDR3: CSASGRLSYAYTF. DNA of the CDR3: TGCAGTGCTAGCGGGCGGCTGAGCTATGCCTACACCTTC.

The J gene is TRBJ1-6, the V gene TRBV9; 9 bases are a match to TRBD1. The V gene's germline CDR1 is SGDLS and CDR2 YYNGEE. V was pared by 5 bases and J by 9 bases, with 9 bases of the junction left unmatched. The CDR3 consists of 15 residues. This CDR3 reads CASRRDRAWISPLHF. The CDR3 DNA reads TGTGCCAGCAGGAGGGACAGGGCTTGGATTTCACCCCTCCACTTT.

Points on this clonotype: A much larger clone sits a single nucleotide away, making a read error possible. This rearrangement joins TRBV3-1 to TRBJ1-6; D may be TRBD1 (5 bases). There are 15 residues in the CDR3. Germline assignment: CDR1 LGHDT and CDR2 YNNKEL (reference sequence). The CDR3 sequence is CACSQFQQDNSPLHF. Here the CDR3 DNA reads TGTGCCTGCAGCCAATTTCAACAGGATAATTCACCCCTCCACTTT.

This chain uses TRBV24-1 with TRBJ1-4, with unresolved D. CDR1 is KGHDR and CDR2 is SFDVKD in the germline V gene. V was cut by 5 bases and J by 4 bases, with 13 bases left in between. The length of the CDR3 is 15 residues. In DNA form, the CDR3 reads TGTGCCACCAGTGGGCCGAGACGCGGTAATGAAAAACTGTTTTTT. This gives the protein CATSGPRRGNEKLFF.

This clonotype was observed a single time. A read error may account for a junction end that differs from germline. The chain carries TRBV7-9 and TRBJ2-7; 10 bases are shared with TRBD1. The V gene's germline CDR1 is SEHNR and CDR2 FQNEAQ (reference sequence). The CDR3 is 14 amino acids. The DNA for the CDR3 is TGTGCCAGCAGCTTAGAGACAGGGGGCTACGAACAGTACTTC. Translation gives CASSLETGGYEQYF.

This clonotype occurred many times. The CDR3 DNA follows: TGTGCCACCAGCCGTGGATCGTACTATGGCTACACCTTC. Amino acids: CATSRGSYYGYTF. The chain recombines TRBV15 with TRBJ1-2; the D is unclear. Deletions cut 5 bases from V and 3 bases from J, with 10 bases between. This CDR3 comprises 13 residues. Germline V gene sequence: CDR1 LNHNV, CDR2 YYDKDF (reference sequence).